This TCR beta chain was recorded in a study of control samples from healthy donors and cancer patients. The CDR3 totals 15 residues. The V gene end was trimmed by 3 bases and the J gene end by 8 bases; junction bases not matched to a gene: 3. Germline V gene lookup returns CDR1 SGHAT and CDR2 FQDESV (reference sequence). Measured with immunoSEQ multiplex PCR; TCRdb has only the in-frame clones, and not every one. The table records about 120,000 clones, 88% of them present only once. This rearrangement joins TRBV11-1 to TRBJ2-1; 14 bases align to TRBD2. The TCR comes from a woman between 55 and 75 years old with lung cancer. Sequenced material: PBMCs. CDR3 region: CASSLGLAGVDEQFF. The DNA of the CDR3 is TGTGCCAGCAGCTTGGGACTAGCGGGAGTAGATGAGCAGTTCTTC.